This TCR beta chain comes out of a study of OX40 agonist ivuxolimab in advanced cancers. Looking at the study overall: Patients in dose escalation had liver, melanoma, kidney or head and neck cancers.

Measured with immunoSEQ multiplex PCR; TCRdb has only the in-frame clones, and not every one. The table includes 75,000 to 100,000 clones, roughly 91% detected once. The clonotype was recovered from an adult with an advanced solid tumor such as melanoma, head and neck, liver or kidney cancer. The sample here was CD4+ or CD8+ T cells sorted from blood, taken in a trial of the OX40 agonist ivuxolimab.

The CDR3 DNA reads TGCGCCAGCAGTGAGACAGGGACCGAAAATGAAAAACTGTTTTTT. This encodes CASSETGTENEKLFF. The genes are TRBV10-1 and TRBJ1-4, with TRBD1 as a possible D gene (6 bases). Per germline, CDR1 WNHNN and CDR2 SYGVQD (reference sequence). The CDR3 runs to 15 residues. V gave up 2 bases and J gave up 5 bases, with 12 bases separating them.